This entry features one TCR beta chain sequence. This clonotype was detected ten times or more. Which antigen it targets is not known. No much larger clone is present one base from it, and per-base qualities are unavailable. Patients with ophthalmopathy had moderately to severely active disease, with a Clinical Activity Score of 3 or more, a NOSPECS grade of 4 or more, and a disease duration of less than 3 months. Patients with other autoimmune diseases, uncontrolled infections, pregnancy or lactation were excluded from the study. Diagnosis relied on clinical symptoms, serum thyroxine, TRAb, thyroid ultrasound and orbital computed tomography. PBMCs were isolated from 7.5 to 10 ml of fresh peripheral blood by Ficoll-Paque density gradient centrifugation. Total RNA was extracted using Trizol reagent, and RNA quality was checked on an Agilent 2100 Bioanalyzer. TCR beta CDR3 regions were amplified from RNA transcripts for repertoire sequencing. The first round was an RT-PCR using HTBI primers with the Qiagen OneStep RT-PCR kit, and this first round was followed by a second-round multiplex PCR, then size selection and purification. Libraries were sequenced paired-end with 100 bp reads on an Illumina HiSeq2000. The source study handled its data this way. Reads were processed with SOAPnuke, discarding reads with adapters, uncalled bases, mean Phred below 15, or no exact constant-primer or identifier match. COPE v1.2.5 was used to merge the high-quality paired reads. Clonotypes were defined as unique nucleotide sequences and were aligned to IMGT TRB V, D and J references using MiTCR v1.1. Only V-J combinations with frequency above 0.0001 were analysed, covering approximately 99% of repertoires. A TCR clonal expansion and chaos score per V-J combination was defined as the ratio of F50 clonal expansion to chaos observed in the TCRdist matrix. Welch's t-statistics and random forest were used to reduce features to approximately 13 V-J combinations, which were fed into a naive Bayes classifier. The similarity between thyroid and blood repertoires was quantified using the Morisita-Horn index. TCRdb handled the public reads itself, with Q25 trimming in fastp and clone calling in MiXCR, and kept productive beta chains. Every entry covers one CDR3 protein and lists the most common genes and DNA from its rows. The V and J calls follow TCRdb's processing rather than the paper's. For this sample the table gives over 650,000 distinct CDR3 sequences, of which about two fifths were detected only once. Under 3.5% of the sample is in the top ten clones.

Trimming takes 5 bases off V and 3 bases off J; junction bases not matched to a gene: 4. The CDR3 spans 14 residues, from the cysteine through the phenylalanine. The read is trimmed to its CDR3 DNA, 42 bases read in frame from base 1. Sequences SGHAT (CDR1) and FQDESV (CDR2) are obtained from the germline V gene (reference sequence). The sample is drawn from a study of Graves' ophthalmopathy and Graves' hyperthyroidism (dated by TCRdb to between 2018 and 2020). Regarding the complete study: Peripheral blood samples were taken at the time of initial diagnosis, before any treatment was given. The independent validation cohort included 18 to 20 hyperthyroidism patients plus 17 patients who later progressed from hyperthyroidism to ophthalmopathy. TCR beta repertoire signatures were used to distinguish Graves' ophthalmopathy from Graves' hyperthyroidism and to predict progression to ophthalmopathy. To explore V-J signatures that separate ophthalmopathy from hyperthyroidism, a discovery set of about a hundred patients was enrolled, consisting of roughly 45 with ophthalmopathy and 55 to 65 with stable hyperthyroidism. In total, 135 blood samples were TCR-sequenced: 43 ophthalmopathy, 80 or so hyperthyroidism and some 17 hyperthyroidism-to-ophthalmopathy patients. Following sample collection, hyperthyroidism patients were given methimazole at a starting dose of 30 mg daily, and ophthalmopathy patients were given high-dose intravenous methylprednisolone. T-cell repertoires of thyroid tissue and blood were compared in about 6 hyperthyroidism patients. Results the study describes overall, beyond this receptor: Most expanded thyroid clonotypes with a frequency above 0.001 also appeared in blood, which suggests that blood repertoires may reflect the immune response in the thyroid. In cross-validation, the 13-signature model distinguished ophthalmopathy from stable hyperthyroidism with 85% to 90% sensitivity and almost 83% specificity, and in the test set the corresponding values were about 80% and 75%. In validation, the model predicted ophthalmopathy progression with more than 55% sensitivity and roughly 78% specificity; 12 predicted patients were CT-confirmed with GO in a median of around 6 months. Sample size was not predetermined statistically, and investigators were not blinded to group allocation.

The sequence is built from TRBV11-1 and TRBJ1-1, with TRBD1 identical over 9 junction bases. The source of this sequence is an adult man with Graves' ophthalmopathy. The material sequenced was peripheral blood. DNA sequence: TGTGCCAGCAGCCCGGGACAGGGTCACACTGAAGCTTTCTTT. It translates as CASSPGQGHTEAFF.